The sequence of this TCR beta chain was determined in a study of response to subunit inactivated influenza vaccine. The CDR3 covers 12 residues. Looked up from germline, CDR1 is ENHRY and CDR2 is SYGVKD. Germline trimming cut 9 bases from V and 7 bases from J; bases unmatched to any gene: 9. Study results and caveats: The study's authors posited that every seasonal influenza vaccination enlists few new T cells.

TCRdb recomputed calls from the RT-PCR reads with MiXCR, one row per CDR3 protein. Of 300,000 to 350,000 distinct CDR3 sequences in the sample, 20% to 25% were seen once. About this clonotype itself: Its antigen is currently unknown.

The source was PBMCs from blood, collected around 22 months after vaccination. The rearrangement uses TRBV10-3 and TRBJ2-7; 7 bases fit TRBD2. The TCR originated in a man aged 50 to 75 who received an inactivated influenza vaccine. The CDR3: CAIATSAGEQYF. CDR3 coding DNA: TGTGCCATAGCCACCTCAGCGGGGGAGCAGTACTTC.